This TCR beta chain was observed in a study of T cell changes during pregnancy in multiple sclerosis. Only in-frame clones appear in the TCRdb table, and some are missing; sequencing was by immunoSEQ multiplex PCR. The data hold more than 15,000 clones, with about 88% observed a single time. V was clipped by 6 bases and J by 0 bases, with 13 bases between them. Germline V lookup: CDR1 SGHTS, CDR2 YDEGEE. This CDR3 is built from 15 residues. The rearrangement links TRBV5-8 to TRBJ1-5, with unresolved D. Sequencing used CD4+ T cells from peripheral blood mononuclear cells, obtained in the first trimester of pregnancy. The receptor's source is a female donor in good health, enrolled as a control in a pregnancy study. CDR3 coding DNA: TGTGCCAGCATCTTAATCGGGAGTAGCAATCAGCCCCAGCATTTT. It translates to CASILIGSSNQPQHF.